The subject of this entry is one TCR beta chain. TCRdb's table, derived via immunoSEQ multiplex PCR, lists solely in-frame clones and lacks some. The data hold approximately 88,000 clones, with just over 90% observed a single time. These data originate in a study of blood T cell repertoires in COVID-19. Overall study: Sample material is recorded as cDNA or gDNA derived from T cells, B-cell-depleted T cells, or PBMCs.

Trimming stripped 6 bases from V and 4 bases from J, with 9 bases between. Germline V gene sequence: CDR1 MNHEY, CDR2 SVGAGI. CDR3 length: 13 residues. Sequences were obtained from peripheral blood. The chain joins TRBV6-5 to TRBJ2-2; TRBD1 might be the D (5 bases). The sequence was collected from a woman in her forties or fifties in a cohort sampled during active COVID-19. The chain's CDR3 is CASRTDSTGELFF. The CDR3 region has the DNA TGTGCCAGCAGAACCGACAGCACCGGGGAGCTGTTTTTT.